A single sample gave rise to the 19 T cell receptor beta chains below, sequenced in a study of blood T cell repertoires in COVID-19. Profiling relied on immunoSEQ multiplex PCR, and the TCRdb table lists in-frame clones only, not all of them. The data show 160,000 or so clones, 81% seen once. The sample consisted of peripheral blood. Receptor source: a man aged 55 to 70 with active or convalescent COVID-19.

This chain uses TRBV6-1 with TRBJ1-5; D is unclear. Trimming stripped 0 bases from V and 6 bases from J, with 9 bases between. The CDR3 runs 14 residues. The germline CDR1 and CDR2 sequences are MNHNS and SASEGT. DNA of the CDR3: TGTGCCAGCAGTGAAGCGGCAGTCAGTCAGCCCCAGCATTTT. This codes for CASSEAAVSQPQHF.

This chain uses TRBV11-2 with TRBJ2-7; tentatively, D is TRBD1 (6 bases). Germline values: CDR1 SGHAT, CDR2 FQNNGV. There are 15 residues in the CDR3. V lost 1 base to trimming and J lost 0 bases, with 10 bases between them. The CDR3 coding sequence is TGTGCCAGCAGCTTAGTACAGGGTAGCTCCTACGAGCAGTACTTC. This translates into CASSLVQGSSYEQYF. Supplemented by reference TRBV11-2 and TRBJ2-7, the full variable domain reads EAGVAQSPRYKIIEKRQSVAFWCNPISGHATLYWYQQILGQGPKLLIQFQNNGVVDDSQLPKDRFSAERLKGVDSTLKIQPAKLEDSAVYLCASSLVQGSSYEQYFGPGTRLTVT.

This clone has more than one count but fewer than ten. The V call is TRBV6-5, the J call TRBJ1-2; 9 bases are shared with TRBD1. Unmatched junction bases numbered 5, after V lost 4 bases and J lost 5 bases. Germline values: CDR1 MNHEY, CDR2 SVGAGI. The CDR3 loop spans 14 amino acids. In nucleotides, the CDR3 is TGTGCCAGCAGTTCGTGGACAGGGGTTTATGGCTACACCTTC. Residues: CASSSWTGVYGYTF.

This sequence joins TRBV7-6 and TRBJ2-1; 11 positions agree with TRBD2. V lost 5 bases and J lost 7; bases outside the gene matches: 7. Germline CDR1 is SGHVS and CDR2 is FNYEAQ. This CDR3 comprises 15 residues. The CDR3 reads CASSPPGLAENEQFF. The DNA of the CDR3 is TGTGCCAGCAGCCCGCCGGGACTAGCGGAGAATGAGCAGTTCTTC.

The rearrangement uses TRBV11-3 and TRBJ2-7; 11 bases match TRBD2. The CDR3 extends over 13 amino acids. Germline assignment: CDR1 SGHNT and CDR2 YENEEA. J was trimmed by 6 bases and V by 5 bases; bases with no gene match: 3. The CDR3 coding sequence is TGTGCCAGCAGCGTCGGGACTAGCGGCGAGCAGTACTTC. It codes for CASSVGTSGEQYF.

The V and J genes are TRBV18 and TRBJ2-1; D may be TRBD2 (6 bases). V lost 0 bases, J lost 3 bases, and 12 bases lay in between. The CDR3 consists of 16 residues. CDR1 is KGHSH and CDR2 is LQKENI in the germline V gene. The CDR3: CASSPPSGTYYNEQFF. In DNA, the CDR3 is TGTGCCAGCTCACCACCGAGTGGGACTTACTACAATGAGCAGTTCTTC.

The chain links TRBV5-4 to TRBJ2-2, with 7 bases that match TRBD1. Trimming took 4 bases from V and 7 from J; bases not matched to a gene: 10. The CDR3 runs 15 residues. Germline assignment: CDR1 SGHNT and CDR2 YYREEE (reference sequence). The CDR3 spells CASSDPTGSVGELFF. CDR3 DNA: TGTGCCAGCAGCGATCCGACAGGGTCTGTCGGGGAGCTGTTTTTT.

The CDR3 DNA follows: TGTGCCAGCACAGTCAGTGGCCAAAGGGGAAAACTGTTTTTT. It specifies CASTVSGQRGKLFF. J is TRBJ1-4 and V is TRBV28; a possible D gene is TRBD1 (5 bases). The CDR3 consists of 14 residues. Germline lookup yields CDR1 MDHEN and CDR2 SYDVKM. V lost 7 bases, J lost 10 bases, and 19 bases lay in between.

The genes are TRBV29-1 and TRBJ1-2; D ambiguous. V lost 0 bases, J lost 4 bases, and 12 bases lay in between. The CDR3 runs 14 residues. The germline CDR1 and CDR2 sequences are SQVTM and ANQGSEA. The CDR3 sequence: CSVEESGVGYGYTF. The DNA for the CDR3 is TGCAGCGTTGAAGAATCCGGAGTCGGCTATGGCTACACCTTC. Full variable domain (outside the CDR3, taken from reference TRBV29-1 and TRBJ1-2): SAVISQKPSRDICQRGTSLTIQCQVDSQVTMMFWYRQQPGQSLTLIATANQGSEATYESGFVIDKFPISRPNLTFSTLTVSNMSPEDSSIYLCSVEESGVGYGYTFGSGTRLTVV.

The V and J genes are TRBV7-2 and TRBJ1-1; weak D call: TRBD1 (5 bases). V was cut by 1 base and J by 0 bases, with 12 bases left in between. The germline V gene has CDR1 SGHTA and CDR2 FQGNSA. CDR3 length: 16 amino acids. CDR3 region: CASSLGQPTLNTEAFF. The CDR3 DNA follows: TGTGCCAGCAGCTTAGGACAGCCAACTCTGAACACTGAAGCTTTCTTT.

This clone turned up a few times. V gene TRBV25-1 combines with J gene TRBJ1-6; TRBD1 might be the D (6 bases). The CDR3 has 16 residues. The germline V and J ends were trimmed by 0 bases and 6 bases, with 12 bases remaining between them. Germline assignment: CDR1 MGHDK and CDR2 SYGVNS. The CDR3 nucleotides are TGTGCCAGCAGTGAATATCTAGGACAGACTAATTCACCCCTCCACTTT. Residues: CASSEYLGQTNSPLHF. The full variable domain, rest sourced from reference TRBV25-1 and TRBJ1-6, is EADIYQTPRYLVIGTGKKITLECSQTMGHDKMYWYQQDPGMELHLIHYSYGVNSTEKGDLSSESTVSRIRTEHFPLTLESARPSHTSQYLCASSEYLGQTNSPLHFGNGTRLTVT.

This clone was recorded once. The V gene is TRBV27, the J gene TRBJ1-6; TRBD1 agrees at 9 bases. Germline-derived CDR1 and CDR2 are MNHEY and SMNVEV (reference sequence). There are 16 residues in the CDR3. Unmatched junction bases numbered 11, after V lost 5 bases and J lost 9 bases. DNA for the CDR3: TGTGCCAGCAGTCCGAATACGGGACAGGGTACTTCACCCCTCCACTTT. Its protein product is CASSPNTGQGTSPLHF.

On this clone: Additional DNA sequences in this sample encode the identical CDR3. The chain couples TRBV9 to TRBJ2-1, with 9 bases matching TRBD2. Germline CDR1 is SGDLS and CDR2 is YYNGEE. The length of the CDR3 is 14 residues. V shed 2 bases and J 4 bases; nucleotides not matched to a gene: 1. The CDR3 region is CASSVSGSYNEQFF. CDR3 DNA: TGTGCCAGCAGCGTTAGCGGGAGTTACAATGAGCAGTTCTTC.

This clone was observed a single time. The gene calls are TRBV14 and TRBJ2-7; D not resolved. The germline gives CDR1 SGHDN, CDR2 FVKESK. V dropped 0 bases and J dropped 0 bases, with 18 bases sitting between them. The CDR3 covers 18 residues. The CDR3 coding sequence is TGTGCCAGCAGCCAAGATCCATCTAATGTCGCATCCTCCTACGAGCAGTACTTC. It is translated as CASSQDPSNVASSYEQYF.

The J gene is TRBJ2-1, the V gene TRBV6-5; 7 nucleotides agree with TRBD1. Germline V CDR1 and CDR2: MNHEY, SVGAGI. The CDR3 sequence is 13 residues long. With V trimmed by 7 bases and J by 8 bases, 8 bases remained unmatched. CDR3 residues: CASKDRNIDEQFF. In DNA, the CDR3 is TGTGCCAGCAAGGACAGGAATATAGATGAGCAGTTCTTC.

The chain combines TRBV11-3 with TRBJ2-6; 8 positions agree with TRBD1. This CDR3 is built from 16 residues. V gave up 4 bases and J gave up 4 bases; unmatched junction bases: 6. Looked up from germline, CDR1 is SGHNT and CDR2 is YENEEA. CDR3 sequence reads: CASSYGQGRGANVLTF. The DNA of the CDR3 is TGTGCCAGCAGCTACGGACAGGGCAGAGGGGCCAACGTCCTGACTTTC.

The chain carries TRBV7-9 and TRBJ2-3, with 12 nucleotides matching TRBD2. The CDR3 has 18 residues. V dropped 0 bases and J dropped 2; count of bases not matched to a gene: 6. CDR1 SEHNR and CDR2 FQNEAQ come from the germline V gene (reference sequence). Written as DNA, the CDR3 is TGTGCCAGCAGCTTAGCAAGGGGACTAGCGGGTCTCACAGATACGCAGTATTTT. Translating gives CASSLARGLAGLTDTQYF.

This clone has more than one count but fewer than ten. The V gene is TRBV18, the J gene TRBJ2-1, with 11 bases fitting TRBD2. The CDR3 is 17 residues long. Looked up from germline, CDR1 is KGHSH and CDR2 is LQKENI. The V gene end was trimmed by 2 bases and the J gene end by 0 bases; junction bases not matched to a gene: 3. The CDR3 reads CASSPATSGDSYNEQFF. Written as DNA, the CDR3 is TGTGCCAGCTCACCAGCGACTAGCGGGGACTCCTACAATGAGCAGTTCTTC.

CDR3: CASSLEQGRYEQYF. The DNA for the CDR3 is TGTGCCAGCAGTTTAGAACAGGGTCGGTACGAGCAGTACTTC. The J gene is TRBJ2-7, the V gene TRBV28, with a weak D call TRBD1 (6 bases). Per germline, CDR1 MDHEN and CDR2 SYDVKM. There are 14 residues in the CDR3. Trimming shortened V by 2 bases and J by 4 bases, and 12 bases separated the two germline ends. Full variable domain (rest looked up from reference TRBV28 and TRBJ2-7): DVKVTQSSRYLVKRTGEKVFLECVQDMDHENMFWYRQDPGLGLRLIYFSYDVKMKEKGDIPEGYSVSREKKERFSLILESASTNQTSMYLCASSLEQGRYEQYFGPGTRLTVT.